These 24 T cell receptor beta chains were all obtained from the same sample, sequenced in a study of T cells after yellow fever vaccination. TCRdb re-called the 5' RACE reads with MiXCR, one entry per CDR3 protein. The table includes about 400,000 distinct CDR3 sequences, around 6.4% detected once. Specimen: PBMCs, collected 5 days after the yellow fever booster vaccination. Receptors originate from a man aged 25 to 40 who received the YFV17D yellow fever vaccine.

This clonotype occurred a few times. CDR3 nucleotides: TGTGCCAGCAGAGGGACCACAGATACGCAGTATTTT. Amino acids: CASRGTTDTQYF. The chain uses TRBV7-2 and TRBJ2-3, with D possibly being TRBD1 or TRBD2 (5 bases each). Germline lookup yields CDR1 SGHTA and CDR2 FQGNSA. V was pared by 6 bases and J by 2 bases, with 6 bases between. CDR3 size: 12 residues.

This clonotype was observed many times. CDR3: CASSLVAGVGTDTQYF. Written as DNA, the CDR3 is TGTGCCAGCAGTTTAGTGGCCGGGGTGGGCACAGATACGCAGTATTTT. The rearrangement uses TRBV28 and TRBJ2-3, with D perhaps TRBD2 (5 bases). The CDR3 is 16 amino acids. The V and J ends lost 2 bases and 1 base respectively, with 13 bases between them. Germline values: CDR1 MDHEN, CDR2 SYDVKM.

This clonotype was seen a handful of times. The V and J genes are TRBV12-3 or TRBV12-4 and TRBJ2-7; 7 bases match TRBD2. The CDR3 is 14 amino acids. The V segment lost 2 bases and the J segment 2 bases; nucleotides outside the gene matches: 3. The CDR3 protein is CASSLTSAAYEQYF. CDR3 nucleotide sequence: TGTGCCAGCAGTTTAACTAGCGCGGCCTACGAGCAGTACTTC.

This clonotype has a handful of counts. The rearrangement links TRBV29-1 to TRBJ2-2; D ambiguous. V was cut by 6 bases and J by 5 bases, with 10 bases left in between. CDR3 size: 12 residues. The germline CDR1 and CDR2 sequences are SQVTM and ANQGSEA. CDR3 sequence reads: CSVPSETGELFF. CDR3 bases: TGCAGCGTCCCCTCGGAGACCGGGGAGCTGTTTTTT.

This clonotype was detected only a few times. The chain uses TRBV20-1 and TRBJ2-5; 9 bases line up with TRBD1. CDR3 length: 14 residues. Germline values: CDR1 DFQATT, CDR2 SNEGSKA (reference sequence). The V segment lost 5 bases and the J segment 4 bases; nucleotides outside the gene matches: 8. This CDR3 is CSALNRGRIETQYF. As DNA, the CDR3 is TGCAGTGCTCTCAACAGGGGGCGCATAGAGACCCAGTACTTC.

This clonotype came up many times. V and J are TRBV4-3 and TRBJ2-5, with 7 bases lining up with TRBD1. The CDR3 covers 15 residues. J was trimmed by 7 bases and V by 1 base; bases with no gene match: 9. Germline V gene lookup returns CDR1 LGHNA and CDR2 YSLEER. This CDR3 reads CASSQAQGDGGTQYF. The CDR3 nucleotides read TGCGCCAGCAGCCAAGCGCAGGGGGACGGTGGGACCCAGTACTTC.

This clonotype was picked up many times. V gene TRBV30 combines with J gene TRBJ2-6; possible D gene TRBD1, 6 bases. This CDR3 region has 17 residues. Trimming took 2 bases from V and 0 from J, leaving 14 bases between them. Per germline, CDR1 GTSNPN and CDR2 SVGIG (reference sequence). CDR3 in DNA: TGTGCCTGGAGTAATCGACAGGATCACTCTGGGGCCAACGTCCTGACTTTC. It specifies CAWSNRQDHSGANVLTF.

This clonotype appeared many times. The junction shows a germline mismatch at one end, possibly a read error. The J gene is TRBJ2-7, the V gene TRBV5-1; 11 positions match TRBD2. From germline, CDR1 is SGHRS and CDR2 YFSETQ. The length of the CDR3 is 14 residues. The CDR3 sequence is CASSLTSGNYEQYF. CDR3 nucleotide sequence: TGTGCCAGCAGCCTGACTAGCGGGAATTACGAGCAGTACTTC. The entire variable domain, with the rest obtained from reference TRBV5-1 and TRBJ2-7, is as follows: KAGVTQTPRYLIKTRGQQVTLSCSPISGHRSVSWYQQTPGQGLQFLFEYFSETQRNKGNFPGRFSGRQFSNSRSEMNVSTLELGDSALYLCASSLTSGNYEQYFGPGTRLTVT.

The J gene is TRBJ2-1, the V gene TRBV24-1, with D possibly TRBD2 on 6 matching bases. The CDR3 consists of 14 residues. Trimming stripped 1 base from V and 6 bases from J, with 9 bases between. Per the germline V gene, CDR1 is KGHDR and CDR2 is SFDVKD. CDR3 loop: CATSDLGGSNEQFF. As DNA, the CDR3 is TGTGCCACCAGTGATTTAGGAGGGTCCAATGAGCAGTTCTTC.

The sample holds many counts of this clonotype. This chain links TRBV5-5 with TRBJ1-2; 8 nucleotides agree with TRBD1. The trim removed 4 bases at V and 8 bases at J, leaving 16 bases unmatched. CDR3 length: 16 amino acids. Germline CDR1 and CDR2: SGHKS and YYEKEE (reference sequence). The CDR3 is CASSLIGTTGARGYTF. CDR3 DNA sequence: TGTGCCAGCAGCCTAATAGGAACGACAGGGGCTCGAGGCTACACCTTC.

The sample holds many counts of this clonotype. CDR3 residues: CASKPGQWYQPQHF. The CDR3 DNA reads as TGTGCCAGCAAACCGGGACAGTGGTACCAGCCCCAGCATTTT. V is TRBV2 and J is TRBJ1-5, with 7 bases matching TRBD1. With 7 bases clipped from V and 7 bases from J, the junction kept 10 bases outside the gene matches. The CDR3 is 14 amino acids. Germline loops: CDR1 SNHLY, CDR2 FYNNEI.

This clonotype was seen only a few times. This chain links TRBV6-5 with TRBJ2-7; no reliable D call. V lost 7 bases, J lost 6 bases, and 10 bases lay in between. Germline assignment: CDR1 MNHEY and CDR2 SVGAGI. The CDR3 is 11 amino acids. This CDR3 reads CASTGRGEQYF. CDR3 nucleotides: TGTGCCAGCACCGGACGAGGCGAGCAGTACTTC.

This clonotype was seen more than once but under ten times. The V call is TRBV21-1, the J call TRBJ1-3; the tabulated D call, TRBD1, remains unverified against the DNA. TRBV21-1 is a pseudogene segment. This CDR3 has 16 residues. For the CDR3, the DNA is TGTGCCAGCAGCAAAGGGGCAGGGGTTTCTGGAAACACCATATATTTT. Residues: CASSKGAGVSGNTIYF.

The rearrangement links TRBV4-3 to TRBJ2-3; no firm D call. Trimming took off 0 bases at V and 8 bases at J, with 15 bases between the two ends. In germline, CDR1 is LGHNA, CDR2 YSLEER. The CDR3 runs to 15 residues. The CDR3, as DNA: TGCGCCAGCAGCCAAGAGGATCGAATGACGTCTACGCAGTATTTT. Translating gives CASSQEDRMTSTQYF.

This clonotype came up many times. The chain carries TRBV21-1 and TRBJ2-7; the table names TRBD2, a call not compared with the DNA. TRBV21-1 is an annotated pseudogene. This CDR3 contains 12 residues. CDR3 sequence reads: CASSKARTSAYF. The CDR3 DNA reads TGTGCCAGCAGCAAAGCCCGGACTAGCGCGTACTTC.

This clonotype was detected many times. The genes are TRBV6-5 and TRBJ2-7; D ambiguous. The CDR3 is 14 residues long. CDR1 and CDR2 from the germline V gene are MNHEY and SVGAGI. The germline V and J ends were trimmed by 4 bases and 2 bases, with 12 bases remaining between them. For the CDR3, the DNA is TGTGCCAGCAGTTTCAGTCGGGTAGCCTACGAGCAGTACTTC. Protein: CASSFSRVAYEQYF.

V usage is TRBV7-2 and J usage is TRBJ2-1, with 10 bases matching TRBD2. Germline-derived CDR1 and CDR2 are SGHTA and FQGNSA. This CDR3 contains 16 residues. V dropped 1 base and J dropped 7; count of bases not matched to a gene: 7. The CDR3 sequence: CASSLELAGSMNEQFF. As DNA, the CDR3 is TGTGCCAGCAGCTTAGAACTAGCGGGATCTATGAATGAGCAGTTCTTC.

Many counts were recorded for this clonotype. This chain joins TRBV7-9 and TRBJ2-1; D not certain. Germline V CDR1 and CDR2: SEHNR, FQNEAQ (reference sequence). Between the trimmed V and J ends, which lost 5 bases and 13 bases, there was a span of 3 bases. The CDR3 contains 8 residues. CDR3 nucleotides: TGTGCCAGCAGCGCCCAGTTCTTC. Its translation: CASSAQFF.

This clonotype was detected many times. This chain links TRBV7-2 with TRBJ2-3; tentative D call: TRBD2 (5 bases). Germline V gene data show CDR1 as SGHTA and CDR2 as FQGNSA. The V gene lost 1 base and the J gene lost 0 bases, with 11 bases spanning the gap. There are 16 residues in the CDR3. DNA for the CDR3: TGTGCCAGCAGCTTAGAACTAGGTACTAGCACAGATACGCAGTATTTT. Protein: CASSLELGTSTDTQYF.

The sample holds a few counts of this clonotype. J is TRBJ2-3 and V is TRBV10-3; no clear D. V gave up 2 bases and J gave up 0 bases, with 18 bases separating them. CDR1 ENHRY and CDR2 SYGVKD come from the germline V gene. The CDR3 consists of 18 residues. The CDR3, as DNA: TGTGCCATCAGTGAGAGTAGGGCAGCTAAGACAAGCACAGATACGCAGTATTTT. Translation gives CAISESRAAKTSTDTQYF.

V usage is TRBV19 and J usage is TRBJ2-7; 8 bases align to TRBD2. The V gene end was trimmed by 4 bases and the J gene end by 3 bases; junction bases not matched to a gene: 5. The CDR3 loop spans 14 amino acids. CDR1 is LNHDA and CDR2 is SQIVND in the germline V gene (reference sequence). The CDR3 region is CASSTTSAGYEQYF. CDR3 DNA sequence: TGTGCCAGTAGTACGACTAGCGCAGGCTACGAGCAGTACTTC.

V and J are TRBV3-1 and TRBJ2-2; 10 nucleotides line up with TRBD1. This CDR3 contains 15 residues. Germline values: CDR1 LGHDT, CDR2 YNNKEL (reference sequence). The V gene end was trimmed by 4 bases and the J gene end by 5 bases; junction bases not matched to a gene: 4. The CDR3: CASSPGQGGTGELFF. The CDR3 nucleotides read TGTGCCAGCAGCCCCGGACAGGGGGGAACCGGGGAGCTGTTTTTT.

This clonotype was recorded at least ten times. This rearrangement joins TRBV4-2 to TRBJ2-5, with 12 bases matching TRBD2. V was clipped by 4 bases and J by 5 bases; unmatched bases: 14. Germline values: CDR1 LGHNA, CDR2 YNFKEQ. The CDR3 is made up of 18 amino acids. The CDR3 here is CASSPLRASGRAWETQYF. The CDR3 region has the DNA TGTGCCAGCAGCCCACTGCGGGCTAGCGGGAGGGCTTGGGAGACCCAGTACTTC.

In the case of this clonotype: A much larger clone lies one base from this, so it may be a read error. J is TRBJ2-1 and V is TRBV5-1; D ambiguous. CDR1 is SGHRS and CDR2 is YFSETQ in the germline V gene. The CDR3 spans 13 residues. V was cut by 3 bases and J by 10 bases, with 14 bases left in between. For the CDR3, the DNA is TGCGCCAGCAGCTCATTGTCTGATTGGGAGCAGTTCTTC. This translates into CASSSLSDWEQFF.